What follows describes a single TCR beta chain. Only in-frame clones appear in the TCRdb table, and some are missing; sequencing was by immunoSEQ multiplex PCR. The data hold 90,000 to 100,000 clones, with 80% to 90% observed a single time. This entry comes from a study of radiation and T cells in renal cell carcinoma. The CDR3 is made up of 13 amino acids. V shed 3 bases, J shed 9 bases, and the junction held 2 bases outside the gene matches. Germline values: CDR1 LNHDA, CDR2 SQIVND (reference sequence). Time point specified: blood 4 weeks post-SBRT, at nephrectomy. Treatment: 15 Gy SBRT to primary tumor, nephrectomy 4 weeks later.

Specimen: blood, collected from a patient whose treatment included radiotherapy and nephrectomy. The clonotype was recovered from a man aged 55 to 69 with renal cell carcinoma. The V call is TRBV19, the J call TRBJ1-5, with 10 bases matching TRBD1. The CDR3 DNA is TGTGCCAGTAGTATGGACAGGGGGGGGCCCCAGCATTTT. Its protein is CASSMDRGGPQHF.